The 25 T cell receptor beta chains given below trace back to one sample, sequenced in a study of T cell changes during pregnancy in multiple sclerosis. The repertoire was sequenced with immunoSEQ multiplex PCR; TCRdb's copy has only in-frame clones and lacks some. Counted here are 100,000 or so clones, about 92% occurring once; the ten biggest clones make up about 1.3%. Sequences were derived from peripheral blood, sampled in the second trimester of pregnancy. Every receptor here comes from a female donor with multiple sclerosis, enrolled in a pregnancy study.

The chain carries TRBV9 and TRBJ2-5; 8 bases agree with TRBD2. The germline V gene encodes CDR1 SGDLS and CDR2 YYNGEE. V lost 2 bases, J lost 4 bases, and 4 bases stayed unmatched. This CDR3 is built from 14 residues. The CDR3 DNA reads TGTGCCAGCAGCGTCCGGGGGGGGACAGAGACCCAGTACTTC. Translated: CASSVRGGTETQYF.

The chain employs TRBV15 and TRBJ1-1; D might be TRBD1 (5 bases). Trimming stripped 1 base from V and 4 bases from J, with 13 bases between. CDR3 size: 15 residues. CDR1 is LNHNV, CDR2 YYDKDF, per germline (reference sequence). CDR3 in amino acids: CATSRGRDRFTEAFF. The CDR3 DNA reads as TGTGCCACCAGCAGAGGCAGGGATAGGTTCACTGAAGCTTTCTTT.

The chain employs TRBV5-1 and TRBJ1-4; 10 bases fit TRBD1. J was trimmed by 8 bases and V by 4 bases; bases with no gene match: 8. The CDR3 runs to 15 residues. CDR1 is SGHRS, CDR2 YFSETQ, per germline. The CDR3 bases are TGCGCCAGCAGCCCGGCCGGGACAGGGGACGAAAAACTGTTTTTT. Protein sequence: CASSPAGTGDEKLFF.

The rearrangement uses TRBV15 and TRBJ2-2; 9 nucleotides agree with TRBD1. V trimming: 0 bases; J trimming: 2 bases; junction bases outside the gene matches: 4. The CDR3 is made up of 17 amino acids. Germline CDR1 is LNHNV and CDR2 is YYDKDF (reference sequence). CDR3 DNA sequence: TGTGCCACCAGCAGAGATGAGGGACAGGGTAACACCGGGGAGCTGTTTTTT. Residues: CATSRDEGQGNTGELFF.

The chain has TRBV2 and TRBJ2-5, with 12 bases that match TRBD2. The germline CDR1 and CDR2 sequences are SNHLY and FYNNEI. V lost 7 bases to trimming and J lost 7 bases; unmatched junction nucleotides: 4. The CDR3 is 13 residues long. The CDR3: CASTLAGGGTQYF. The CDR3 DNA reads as TGTGCCAGCACCCTAGCGGGAGGGGGGACCCAGTACTTC. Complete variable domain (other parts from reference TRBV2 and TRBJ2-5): EPEVTQTPSHQVTQMGQEVILRCVPISNHLYFYWYRQILGQKVEFLVSFYNNEISEKSEIFDDQFSVERPDGSNFTLKIRSTKLEDSAMYFCASTLAGGGTQYFGPGTRLLVL.

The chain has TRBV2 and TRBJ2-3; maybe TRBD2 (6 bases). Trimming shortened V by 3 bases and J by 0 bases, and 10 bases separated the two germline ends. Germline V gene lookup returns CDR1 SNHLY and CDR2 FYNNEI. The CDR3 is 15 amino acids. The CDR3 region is CASSEGGGSTDTQYF. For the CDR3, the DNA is TGTGCCAGCAGTGAGGGAGGCGGTAGCACAGATACGCAGTATTTT.

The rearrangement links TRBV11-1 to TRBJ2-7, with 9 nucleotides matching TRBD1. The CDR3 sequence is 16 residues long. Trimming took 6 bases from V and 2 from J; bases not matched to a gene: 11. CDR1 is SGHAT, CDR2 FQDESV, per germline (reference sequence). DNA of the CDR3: TGTGCCAGCAGTTCCCGCACAGGGGGCAGAGCCTACGAGCAGTACTTC. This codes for CASSSRTGGRAYEQYF.

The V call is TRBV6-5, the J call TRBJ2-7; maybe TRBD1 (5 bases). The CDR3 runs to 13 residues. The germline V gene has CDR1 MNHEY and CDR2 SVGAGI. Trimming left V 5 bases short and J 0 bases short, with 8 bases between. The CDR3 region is CASSQGFSYEQYF. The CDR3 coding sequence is TGTGCCAGCAGTCAGGGTTTCTCCTACGAGCAGTACTTC.

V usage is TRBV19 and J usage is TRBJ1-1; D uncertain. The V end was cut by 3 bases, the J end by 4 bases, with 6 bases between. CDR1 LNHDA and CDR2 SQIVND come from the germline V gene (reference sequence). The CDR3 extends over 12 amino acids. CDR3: CASSMRGTEAFF. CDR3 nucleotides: TGTGCCAGTAGTATGCGCGGCACTGAAGCTTTCTTT.

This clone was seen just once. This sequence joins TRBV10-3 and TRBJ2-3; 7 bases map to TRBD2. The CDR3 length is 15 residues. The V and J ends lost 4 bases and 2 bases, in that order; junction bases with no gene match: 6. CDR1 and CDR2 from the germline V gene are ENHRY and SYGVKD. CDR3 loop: CAISGVGGYTDTQYF. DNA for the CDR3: TGTGCCATCAGTGGGGTGGGGGGGTACACAGATACGCAGTATTTT.

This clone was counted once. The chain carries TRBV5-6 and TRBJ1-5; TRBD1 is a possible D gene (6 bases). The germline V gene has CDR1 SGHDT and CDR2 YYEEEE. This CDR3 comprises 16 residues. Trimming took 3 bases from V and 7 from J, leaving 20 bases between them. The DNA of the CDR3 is TGTGCCAGCAGCTGGAGGGGAGGGGGGGAACGCCAGCCCCAGCATTTT. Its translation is CASSWRGGGERQPQHF.

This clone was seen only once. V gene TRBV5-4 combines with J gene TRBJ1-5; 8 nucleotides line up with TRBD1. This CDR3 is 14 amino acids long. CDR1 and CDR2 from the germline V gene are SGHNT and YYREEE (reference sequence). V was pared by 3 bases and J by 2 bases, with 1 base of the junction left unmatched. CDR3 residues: CASSSGQGNQPQHF. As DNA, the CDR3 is TGTGCCAGCAGCTCGGGACAGGGCAATCAGCCCCAGCATTTT.

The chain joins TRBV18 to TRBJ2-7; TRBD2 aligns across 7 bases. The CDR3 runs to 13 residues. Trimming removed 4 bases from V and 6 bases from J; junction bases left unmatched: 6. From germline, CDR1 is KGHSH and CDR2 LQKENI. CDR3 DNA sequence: TGTGCCAGCTCACTCGGACTAGATGGCGAGCAGTACTTC. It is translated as CASSLGLDGEQYF.

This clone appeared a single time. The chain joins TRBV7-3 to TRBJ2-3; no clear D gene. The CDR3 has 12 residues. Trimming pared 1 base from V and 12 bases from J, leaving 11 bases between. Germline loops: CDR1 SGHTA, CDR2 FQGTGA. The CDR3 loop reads CASSLRGVSQYF. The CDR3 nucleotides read TGTGCCAGCAGCTTAAGAGGCGTTAGCCAGTATTTT.

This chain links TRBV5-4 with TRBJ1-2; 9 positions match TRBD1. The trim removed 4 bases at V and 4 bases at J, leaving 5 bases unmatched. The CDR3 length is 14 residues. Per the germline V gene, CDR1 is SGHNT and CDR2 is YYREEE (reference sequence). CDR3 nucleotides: TGTGCCAGCAGCGCGACGGACAGGGGCTATGGCTACACCTTC. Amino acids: CASSATDRGYGYTF.

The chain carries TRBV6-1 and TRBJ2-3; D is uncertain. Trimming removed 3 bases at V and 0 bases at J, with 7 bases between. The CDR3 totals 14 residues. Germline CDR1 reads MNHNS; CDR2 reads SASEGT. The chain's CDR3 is CASSELSSTDTQYF. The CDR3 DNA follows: TGTGCCAGCAGTGAGCTCAGTAGCACAGATACGCAGTATTTT.

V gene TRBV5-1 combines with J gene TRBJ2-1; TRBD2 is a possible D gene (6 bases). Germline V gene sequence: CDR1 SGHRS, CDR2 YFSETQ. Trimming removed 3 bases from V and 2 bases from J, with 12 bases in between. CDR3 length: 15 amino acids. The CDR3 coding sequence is TGCGCCAGCAGCTCGACTAGTGGGGCCTACAATGAGCAGTTCTTC. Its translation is CASSSTSGAYNEQFF.

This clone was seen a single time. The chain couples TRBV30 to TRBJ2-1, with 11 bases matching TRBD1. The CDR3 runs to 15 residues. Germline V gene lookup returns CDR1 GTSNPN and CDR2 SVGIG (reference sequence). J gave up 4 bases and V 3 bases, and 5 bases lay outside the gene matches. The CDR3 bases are TGTGCCTGGAGCCGGACAGGGGGCCCTTACAATGAGCAGTTCTTC. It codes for CAWSRTGGPYNEQFF.

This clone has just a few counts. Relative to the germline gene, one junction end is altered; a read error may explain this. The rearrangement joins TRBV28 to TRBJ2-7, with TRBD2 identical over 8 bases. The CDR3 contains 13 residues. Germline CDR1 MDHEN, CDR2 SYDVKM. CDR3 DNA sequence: TGTGCCAGCAGTCTGACGACTAGCGCCTCACTTCGCTTC. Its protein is CASSLTTSASLRF.

The CDR3 sequence: CASRLGGGAAGEQFF. For the CDR3, the DNA is TGTGCCAGCAGGCTTGGCGGGGGGGCGGCGGGTGAGCAGTTCTTC. This rearrangement joins TRBV11-2 to TRBJ2-1; 9 bases match TRBD2. Germline lookup yields CDR1 SGHAT and CDR2 FQNNGV. V gave up 6 bases and J gave up 9 bases; unmatched junction bases: 12. CDR3 length: 15 residues.

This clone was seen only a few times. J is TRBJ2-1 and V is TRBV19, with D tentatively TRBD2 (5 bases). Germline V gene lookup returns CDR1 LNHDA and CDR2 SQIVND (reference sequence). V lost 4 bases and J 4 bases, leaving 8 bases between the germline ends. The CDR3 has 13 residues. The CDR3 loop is CASSSREYNEQFF. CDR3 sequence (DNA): TGTGCCAGTAGTAGCCGGGAATACAATGAGCAGTTCTTC.

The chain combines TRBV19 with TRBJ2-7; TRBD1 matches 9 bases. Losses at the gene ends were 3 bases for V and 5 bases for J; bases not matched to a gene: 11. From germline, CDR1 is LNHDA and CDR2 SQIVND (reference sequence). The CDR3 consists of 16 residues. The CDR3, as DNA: TGTGCCAGTAGTATGGGGGCGACAGGGGGTCGAAACGAGCAGTACTTC. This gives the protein CASSMGATGGRNEQYF.

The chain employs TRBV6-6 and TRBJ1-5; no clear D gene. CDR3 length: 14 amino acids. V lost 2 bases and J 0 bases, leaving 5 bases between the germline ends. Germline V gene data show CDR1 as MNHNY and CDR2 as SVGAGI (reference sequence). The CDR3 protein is CASSYEVSNQPQHF. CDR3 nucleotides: TGTGCCAGCAGTTACGAGGTTAGCAATCAGCCCCAGCATTTT.

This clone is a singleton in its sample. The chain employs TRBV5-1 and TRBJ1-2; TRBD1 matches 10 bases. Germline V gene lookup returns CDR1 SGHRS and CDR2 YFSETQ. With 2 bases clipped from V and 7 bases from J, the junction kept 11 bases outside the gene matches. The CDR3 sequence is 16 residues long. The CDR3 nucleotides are TGCGCCAGCAGCTTAGGAGGGACAGGGGTAAGAGGTGGCTACACCTTC. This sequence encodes CASSLGGTGVRGGYTF. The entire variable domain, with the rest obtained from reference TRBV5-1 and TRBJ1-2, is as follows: KAGVTQTPRYLIKTRGQQVTLSCSPISGHRSVSWYQQTPGQGLQFLFEYFSETQRNKGNFPGRFSGRQFSNSRSEMNVSTLELGDSALYLCASSLGGTGVRGGYTFGSGTRLTVV.

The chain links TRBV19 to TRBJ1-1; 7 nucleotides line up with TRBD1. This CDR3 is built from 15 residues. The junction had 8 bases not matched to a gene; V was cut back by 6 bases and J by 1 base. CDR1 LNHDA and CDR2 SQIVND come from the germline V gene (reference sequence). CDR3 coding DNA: TGTGCCAGTAGAAACCCGGGACAGAGGAACACTGAAGCTTTCTTT. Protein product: CASRNPGQRNTEAFF.